A single sample gave rise to the 23 T cell receptor beta chains below, sequenced in a study of blood T cell repertoires in COVID-19. Assay: immunoSEQ multiplex PCR; the TCRdb copy retains only in-frame clones and omits some. The repertoire holds 150,000 to 200,000 clones, with around 80% as singletons. Sequenced sample: PBMCs or T cells enriched from blood (not recorded which). The receptors here all came from a woman between 65 and 79 years old in a cohort exposed to, infected with or recovered from COVID-19 (not recorded which).

This chain uses TRBV27 with TRBJ2-1, with 14 bases lining up with TRBD2. V shed 4 bases and J 7 bases; nucleotides not matched to a gene: 9. Germline CDR1 MNHEY, CDR2 SMNVEV (reference sequence). The CDR3 spans 17 residues. The CDR3 DNA sequence: TGTGCCAGCAGTTCATTCAGGGGGACTAGCGGGAGTAATGAGCAGTTCTTC. It specifies CASSSFRGTSGSNEQFF.

The CDR3 region has the DNA TGTGCCAGTAGTACGTGGGGGGGCAATCAGCCCCAGCATTTT. Translation: CASSTWGGNQPQHF. V is TRBV19 and J is TRBJ1-5, with D tentatively TRBD1 (5 bases). The CDR3 totals 14 residues. V lost 4 bases and J lost 2, with 9 bases in between. Germline V lookup: CDR1 LNHDA, CDR2 SQIVND (reference sequence).

J is TRBJ1-1 and V is TRBV9; TRBD1 matches 9 bases. Germline assignment: CDR1 SGDLS and CDR2 YYNGEE. This CDR3 is 14 amino acids long. J gave up 4 bases and V 4 bases, and 5 bases lay outside the gene matches. CDR3 protein: CASSLLTGGTEAFF. The CDR3 DNA reads as TGTGCCAGCAGCTTATTGACAGGGGGCACTGAAGCTTTCTTT. The variable domain in full, completed from reference TRBV9 and TRBJ1-1, reads DSGVTQTPKHLITATGQRVTLRCSPRSGDLSVYWYQQSLDQGLQFLIQYYNGEERAKGNILERFSAQQFPDLHSELNLSSLELGDSALYFCASSLLTGGTEAFFGQGTRLTVV.

This rearrangement joins TRBV28 to TRBJ2-7, with 10 positions matching TRBD2. Trimming cost V 1 base and J 8 bases; bases outside gene matches: 8. Per the germline V gene, CDR1 is MDHEN and CDR2 is SYDVKM. The CDR3 sequence is 15 residues long. CDR3 protein: CASSLYASGRSKQYF. The CDR3, as DNA: TGTGCCAGCAGTTTATATGCTAGCGGGAGAAGCAAGCAGTACTTC.

This chain connects TRBV9 to TRBJ2-2; D ambiguous. The CDR3 spans 14 residues. CDR1 is SGDLS and CDR2 is YYNGEE in the germline V gene. Trimming stripped 0 bases from V and 4 bases from J, with 7 bases between. In DNA form, the CDR3 reads TGTGCCAGCAGCGTAGACTACCGCACCGGGGAGCTGTTTTTT. Amino acids: CASSVDYRTGELFF.

This clone has a handful of counts. The chain is built from TRBV5-1 and TRBJ1-2, with D possibly being TRBD1 (5 bases). There are 14 residues in the CDR3. Germline V gene lookup returns CDR1 SGHRS and CDR2 YFSETQ. V dropped 4 bases and J dropped 4 bases, with 14 bases sitting between them. The CDR3 DNA reads as TGCGCCAGCAGCCCTGGCGGTCAGGGCTATGGCTACACCTTC. This gives the protein CASSPGGQGYGYTF.

The chain couples TRBV10-1 to TRBJ2-3, with 13 bases fitting TRBD2. CDR3 size: 15 residues. In germline, CDR1 is WNHNN, CDR2 SYGVQD (reference sequence). V lost 8 bases, J lost 6 bases, and 8 bases stayed unmatched. The CDR3 sequence: CASQQGLAGVDTQYF. The CDR3 region has the DNA TGCGCCAGCCAACAAGGACTAGCGGGAGTGGATACGCAGTATTTT.

The V call is TRBV6-2 or TRBV6-3, the J call TRBJ1-1, with D unresolved. The V gene's germline CDR1 is MNHEY and CDR2 SVGEGT. This CDR3 is built from 11 residues. The ends were cut back, 5 bases at V and 3 bases at J, with 4 bases in the middle. The CDR3 spells CASSADTEAFF. The DNA of the CDR3 is TGTGCCAGCAGTGCGGACACTGAAGCTTTCTTT.

The rearrangement joins TRBV28 to TRBJ2-5, with D maybe TRBD1 (6 bases). Trimming took 5 bases from V and 7 from J, leaving 17 bases between them. Germline values: CDR1 MDHEN, CDR2 SYDVKM. This CDR3 comprises 14 residues. The CDR3 loop reads CASSPTGTGVTQYF. CDR3 DNA: TGTGCCAGCAGTCCCACAGGGACCGGAGTGACCCAGTACTTC. The full variable domain, with the rest looked up from reference TRBV28 and TRBJ2-5, is DVKVTQSSRYLVKRTGEKVFLECVQDMDHENMFWYRQDPGLGLRLIYFSYDVKMKEKGDIPEGYSVSREKKERFSLILESASTNQTSMYLCASSPTGTGVTQYFGPGTRLLVL.

This clone occurred once. The chain links TRBV19 to TRBJ1-2, with D possibly being TRBD1 (6 bases). Germline V CDR1 and CDR2: LNHDA, SQIVND (reference sequence). Deletions cut 2 bases from V and 0 bases from J, with 13 bases between. There are 16 residues in the CDR3. This CDR3 reads CASSIYGGSTNYGYTF. CDR3 DNA sequence: TGTGCCAGTAGTATATATGGGGGCTCTACTAACTATGGCTACACCTTC.

The chain employs TRBV7-8 and TRBJ2-2; 7 bases are a match to TRBD1. Per germline, CDR1 SGHVS and CDR2 FQNEAQ. Unmatched junction bases numbered 6, after V lost 2 bases and J lost 0 bases. The CDR3 runs 17 residues. This CDR3 is CASSLIYRGSNTGELFF. The CDR3 DNA is TGTGCCAGCAGCTTAATATACAGGGGATCGAACACCGGGGAGCTGTTTTTT.

The chain carries TRBV5-5 and TRBJ1-4, with no clear D. The CDR3 is made up of 14 amino acids. V lost 1 base, J lost 0 bases, and 4 bases lay in between. CDR1 is SGHKS, CDR2 YYEKEE, per germline (reference sequence). This chain's CDR3 is CASSLTATNEKLFF. The CDR3 DNA is TGTGCCAGCAGCTTGACAGCAACTAATGAAAAACTGTTTTTT. Using reference TRBV5-5 and TRBJ1-4 for the parts outside the CDR3, the full variable domain is DAGVTQSPTHLIKTRGQQVTLRCSPISGHKSVSWYQQVLGQGPQFIFQYYEKEERGRGNFPDRFSARQFPNYSSELNVNALLLGDSALYLCASSLTATNEKLFFGSGTQLSVL.

The chain uses TRBV20-1 and TRBJ1-5, with unresolved D. The germline V gene has CDR1 DFQATT and CDR2 SNEGSKA (reference sequence). Trimming shortened V by 3 bases and J by 4 bases, and 13 bases separated the two germline ends. This CDR3 spans 14 amino acids. CDR3: CSASDRLLNQPQHF. The CDR3, as DNA: TGCAGTGCTAGTGATCGGTTATTGAATCAGCCCCAGCATTTT.

This clone was detected a few times. V usage is TRBV13 and J usage is TRBJ2-7; tentatively, D is TRBD1 (6 bases). CDR1 and CDR2 (germline): PRHDT, FYEKMQ (reference sequence). The V gene lost 3 bases and the J gene lost 2 bases, with 11 bases spanning the gap. The CDR3 covers 14 residues. The CDR3 DNA reads TGTGCCAGCAGCTTCCGAGGGACAACCTACGAGCAGTACTTC. Translated: CASSFRGTTYEQYF.

About this clone itself: One junction end does not reproduce the germline sequence, and a read error may be involved. V is TRBV3-1 (or the pseudogene TRBV3-2) and J is TRBJ2-7; perhaps TRBD2 as D (7 bases). Germline loops: CDR1 LGHDT, CDR2 YNNKEL (reference sequence). This CDR3 contains 13 residues. The CDR3 here is CASSLKPSGGADF. CDR3 nucleotides: TGTGCCAGCAGCCTAAAGCCCTCGGGGGGCGCCGACTTC.

This CDR3 reads CASMSLGGTPQHF. CDR3 coding DNA: TGTGCCAGCATGTCCCTGGGCGGGACGCCCCAGCATTTT. This sequence joins TRBV2 and TRBJ1-5; perhaps TRBD1 as D (5 bases). The CDR3 totals 13 residues. The germline V and J ends were trimmed by 7 bases and 9 bases, with 16 bases remaining between them. In germline, CDR1 is SNHLY, CDR2 FYNNEI.

The rearrangement links TRBV7-2 to TRBJ2-1; 10 positions match TRBD2. V lost 5 bases and J lost 0; bases outside the gene matches: 10. Germline-derived CDR1 and CDR2 are SGHTA and FQGNSA. The CDR3 has 18 amino acids. The CDR3 nucleotides read TGTGCCAGCAGCCAGAGCATAGCGGGAGGAAGCTCCTACAATGAGCAGTTCTTC. Residues: CASSQSIAGGSSYNEQFF. Supplemented by reference TRBV7-2 and TRBJ2-1, the full variable domain reads GAGVSQSPSNKVTEKGKDVELRCDPISGHTALYWYRQSLGQGLEFLIYFQGNSAPDKSGLPSDRFSAERTGGSVSTLTIQRTQQEDSAVYLCASSQSIAGGSSYNEQFFGPGTRLTVL.

A word on this clone: Other DNA sequences from this sample encode an identical CDR3 as well. The gene calls are TRBV27 and TRBJ2-1, with 8 bases aligning to TRBD2. This CDR3 has 15 amino acids. Germline V gene lookup returns CDR1 MNHEY and CDR2 SMNVEV (reference sequence). The J segment lost 0 bases and the V segment lost 3 bases, leaving 1 base of the junction unmatched. CDR3 region: CASSFGGGSYNEQFF. Written as DNA, the CDR3 is TGTGCCAGCAGTTTCGGGGGGGGCTCCTACAATGAGCAGTTCTTC.

This clone has just a few counts. The chain uses TRBV7-8 and TRBJ1-3, with unresolved D. Germline CDR1 and CDR2: SGHVS and FQNEAQ. The CDR3 sequence is 14 residues long. V was pared by 5 bases and J by 1 base, with 9 bases between. CDR3: CASSPIFSGNTIYF. In nucleotides, the CDR3 is TGTGCCAGCAGCCCTATATTTTCTGGAAACACCATATATTTT.

The chain employs TRBV6-4 and TRBJ2-1; D gene ambiguous. CDR1 MRHNA and CDR2 SNTAGT come from the germline V gene. V was pared by 4 bases and J by 0 bases, with 10 bases between. The CDR3 extends over 15 amino acids. The CDR3 sequence is CASSATFSSYNEQFF. The CDR3 DNA sequence: TGTGCCAGCAGTGCCACCTTTAGCTCCTACAATGAGCAGTTCTTC.

This chain links TRBV10-3 with TRBJ1-4, with D perhaps matching TRBD1 (5 bases). Germline V gives CDR1 ENHRY, CDR2 SYGVKD. The CDR3 has 15 amino acids. Trimming stripped 2 bases from V and 4 bases from J, with 11 bases between. The CDR3 DNA follows: TGTGCCATCAGTGAGAGGGGCACCAATAATGAAAAACTGTTTTTT. Protein sequence: CAISERGTNNEKLFF.

As regards this clone: This may arise from a read error, as a much more abundant clone is one base away. The genes are TRBV6-5 and TRBJ2-6; D may be TRBD1 (6 bases). CDR3 length: 15 amino acids. The V gene lost 5 bases and the J gene lost 2 bases, with 10 bases spanning the gap. Germline CDR1 and CDR2: MNHEY and SVGAGI. The CDR3 sequence: CASSPGTTGANVLTF. In DNA form, the CDR3 reads TGTGCCAGCAGTCCCGGGACAACTGGGGCCAACGTCCTGACTTTC.

The rearrangement links TRBV11-3 to TRBJ2-7; D ambiguous. This CDR3 comprises 13 residues. In germline, CDR1 is SGHNT, CDR2 YENEEA. V was pared by 1 base and J by 1 base, with 5 bases between. This chain's CDR3 is CASSLGASYEQYF. Here the CDR3 DNA reads TGTGCCAGCAGCTTAGGGGCGTCCTACGAGCAGTACTTC.